Detailed here is one T cell receptor beta chain. This entry comes from a study of blood T cell repertoires in COVID-19. The overall study: There were acute and convalescent COVID-19 samples, and they came from the United States, Italy and Spain.

Libraries were prepared by immunoSEQ multiplex PCR; TCRdb keeps only in-frame clonotypes and omits some of them. The table lists some 240,000 clones, roughly 82% of them singletons. Material for sequencing was peripheral blood. The TCR originated in a middle-aged woman who had recovered from COVID-19.

CDR3 sequence reads: CASSLARDRSFF. The CDR3 bases are TGTGCCAGCAGCTTAGCTAGGGACAGATCTTTCTTT. The gene calls are TRBV13 and TRBJ1-1; TRBD1 matches 7 bases. The CDR3 extends over 12 amino acids. Germline trimming cut 1 base from V and 12 bases from J; bases unmatched to any gene: 5. Germline V gene sequence: CDR1 PRHDT, CDR2 FYEKMQ (reference sequence).